One and the same sample provided the 16 T cell receptor beta chains below, sequenced in a study of identical twins. One entry per CDR3 protein, called by TCRdb with MiXCR from the 5' RACE reads. The data show 500,000 or so distinct CDR3 sequences, with roughly an eighth seen just once and approximately 0.98% held by the top ten. These data were likewise used in another study, on yellow fever vaccine responses in identical twins.

Material for sequencing was CD4+ T cells sorted from blood. The receptor set was obtained from a woman aged 18-30 years in good health.

This clonotype was counted at least ten times. The J gene is TRBJ2-7, the V gene TRBV7-2; 11 nucleotides match TRBD2. CDR1 and CDR2 (germline): SGHTA, FQGNSA. This CDR3 comprises 16 residues. V lost 0 bases and J lost 3; bases outside the gene matches: 4. The CDR3 reads CASSLATSGRVYEQYF. Written as DNA, the CDR3 is TGTGCCAGCAGCTTAGCAACTAGCGGGAGAGTCTACGAGCAGTACTTC.

This clonotype was detected ten times or more. J is TRBJ2-5 and V is TRBV5-1, with a possible D match to TRBD1 (5 bases). Trimming took 1 base from V and 5 from J, leaving 9 bases between them. Germline V gene sequence: CDR1 SGHRS, CDR2 YFSETQ. CDR3 length: 13 amino acids. The CDR3 here is CASSLRAGETQYF. CDR3 nucleotide sequence: TGCGCCAGCAGCTTGAGGGCAGGGGAGACCCAGTACTTC.

This chain uses TRBV7-6 with TRBJ2-3; D uncertain. The CDR3 sequence is 14 residues long. V gave up 5 bases and J gave up 1 base, with 10 bases separating them. Germline CDR1 and CDR2: SGHVS and FNYEAQ. CDR3 DNA: TGTGCCAGCAGCCGCGCCGGTCGCACAGATACGCAGTATTTT. It encodes CASSRAGRTDTQYF.

This clonotype was observed a few times. The chain has TRBV4-1 and TRBJ2-7, with 9 bases fitting TRBD2. Germline CDR1 reads MGHRA; CDR2 reads YSYEKL. J lost 0 bases, V lost 2 bases, and 2 bases had no gene match. This CDR3 spans 15 amino acids. The DNA of the CDR3 is TGCGCCAGCAGCCAACTAGCGGGACTCTCCTACGAGCAGTACTTC. Protein sequence: CASSQLAGLSYEQYF.

Many counts were recorded for this clonotype. V and J are TRBV29-1 and TRBJ2-7, with 11 nucleotides matching TRBD2. From germline, CDR1 is SQVTM and CDR2 ANQGSEA. The trim removed 6 bases at V and 5 bases at J, leaving 12 bases unmatched. The CDR3 is 15 amino acids. Here the CDR3 DNA reads TGCAGCGTCCAGACCCTAGCGGGAGGATTTGACGAGCAGTACTTC. Its translation: CSVQTLAGGFDEQYF.

The table lists this clonotype with a few counts. V gene TRBV29-1 combines with J gene TRBJ2-7, with 7 nucleotides matching TRBD2. This CDR3 region has 14 residues. Germline V gene sequence: CDR1 SQVTM, CDR2 ANQGSEA. Unmatched junction bases numbered 12, after V lost 7 bases and J lost 3 bases. The DNA for the CDR3 is TGCAGCGCGGGGGGTCTGGGGGAGAGCTACGAGCAGTACTTC. Encoded protein: CSAGGLGESYEQYF.

The rearrangement uses TRBV25-1 and TRBJ1-2, with a tentative D call TRBD1 (5 bases). The CDR3 runs to 15 residues. The ends were cut back, 5 bases at V and 4 bases at J, with 17 bases in the middle. Germline CDR1 MGHDK, CDR2 SYGVNS. The CDR3 DNA reads as TGTGCCAGCAGTTCATTACGAGGGGTTAGCTATGGCTACACCTTC. Protein product: CASSSLRGVSYGYTF.

This chain joins TRBV12-3 or TRBV12-4 and TRBJ2-5, with TRBD1 matching 7 bases. The CDR3 spans 13 residues. Trimming took 7 bases from V and 4 from J; bases not matched to a gene: 6. The CDR3 protein is CASTATGRETQYF. DNA for the CDR3: TGTGCCAGCACCGCGACAGGGAGAGAGACCCAGTACTTC.

There are a few counts of this clonotype. V gene TRBV30 combines with J gene TRBJ2-4; tentative D call: TRBD1 (6 bases). In germline, CDR1 is GTSNPN, CDR2 SVGIG (reference sequence). This CDR3 has 13 amino acids. V was trimmed by 5 bases and J by 2 bases, leaving 10 bases between them. The CDR3 region has the DNA TGTGCCTGGGGGGGCGGAACCAAAAACATTCAGTACTTC. It specifies CAWGGGTKNIQYF.

This clonotype has just a few counts. The chain carries TRBV12-5 and TRBJ2-1, with 8 bases lining up with TRBD1. V lost 7 bases, J lost 1 base, and 6 bases stayed unmatched. This CDR3 contains 15 residues. Germline lookup yields CDR1 LGHNT and CDR2 FRNRAP. The CDR3 protein is CASAWGDRSYNEQFF. The CDR3 DNA is TGTGCTAGTGCCTGGGGGGACAGGTCCTACAATGAGCAGTTCTTC. Together with reference TRBV12-5 and TRBJ2-1, the CDR3 gives the full variable domain: DARVTQTPRHKVTEMGQEVTMRCQPILGHNTVFWYRQTMMQGLELLAYFRNRAPLDDSGMPKDRFSAEMPDATLATLKIQPSEPRDSAVYFCASAWGDRSYNEQFFGPGTRLTVL.

V usage is TRBV28 and J usage is TRBJ2-7; no firm D call. Between the trimmed V and J ends, which lost 6 bases and 6 bases, there was a span of 9 bases. This CDR3 has 11 residues. Germline V gene sequence: CDR1 MDHEN, CDR2 SYDVKM. CDR3 in DNA: TGTGCCAGCAGCCCCCCCGGCGAGCAGTACTTC. Its protein product is CASSPPGEQYF.

The chain joins TRBV14 to TRBJ2-1, with 7 bases that match TRBD1. Trimming took 4 bases from V and 7 from J; bases not matched to a gene: 16. The CDR3 has 17 residues. In germline, CDR1 is SGHDN, CDR2 FVKESK. The CDR3 DNA reads as TGTGCCAGCAGCCCCCCGACAGGGATCCTTACTATGAATGAGCAGTTCTTC. It specifies CASSPPTGILTMNEQFF. Drawing the rest from reference TRBV14 and TRBJ2-1, the complete variable domain is EAGVTQFPSHSVIEKGQTVTLRCDPISGHDNLYWYRRVMGKEIKFLLHFVKESKQDESGMPNNRFLAERTGGTYSTLKVQPAELEDSGVYFCASSPPTGILTMNEQFFGPGTRLTVL.

This clonotype was detected many times. The V call is TRBV20-1, the J call TRBJ2-3, with 10 bases that match TRBD2. The CDR3 has 15 amino acids. CDR1 and CDR2 from the germline V gene are DFQATT and SNEGSKA (reference sequence). Trimming cost V 3 bases and J 3 bases; bases outside gene matches: 6. The CDR3: CSASQRGGGTDTQYF. Written as DNA, the CDR3 is TGCAGTGCTAGCCAGCGGGGGGGCGGGACAGATACGCAGTATTTT.

Ten or more counts support this clonotype. One end of the junction varies from germline; a read error may be responsible. This rearrangement joins TRBV14 to TRBJ2-1; 9 bases line up with TRBD2. Germline CDR1 reads SGHDN; CDR2 reads FVKESK. This CDR3 contains 14 residues. The DNA of the CDR3 is TGTGCCAGCAGCCAAGGCCAGCGGGAGGCGCCCAAAAGATTC. Its protein is CASSQGQREAPKRF.

The chain links TRBV2 to TRBJ2-1, with 13 bases lining up with TRBD2. This CDR3 is 18 amino acids long. Trimming at V came to 10 bases and at J to 5 bases, leaving 17 bases not matched to a gene. Germline CDR1 is SNHLY and CDR2 is FYNNEI. The chain's CDR3 is CAICLRFGTSGKNNEQFF. The DNA of the CDR3 is TGTGCCATCTGCTTAAGATTTGGGACTAGCGGGAAGAACAATGAGCAGTTCTTC.

In the case of this clonotype: A read error may be the cause here, since a much bigger clone is one base away. The chain uses TRBV12-3 or TRBV12-4 and TRBJ2-1; no firm D call. The CDR3 totals 17 residues. The CDR3 bases are TGTGTCAGCAGTCCAACCTCGGTAGCAAGGGCAAACAATGAGCAGTTCTTC. It encodes CVSSPTSVARANNEQFF.